This entry features one T cell receptor (beta chain) sequence. As yet, its antigen is unknown. The data were obtained in a study of cytomegalovirus exposure and HLA in healthy donors. Whole-study findings and limits: A prior analysis recorded that most TCR beta V segments were productive about 90% or about 30% of the time. Common viral pathogens seemed, in a later analysis, to connect with several of the most significant clusters. The study found most TCR sequences rare, yet found some public TCRs in many donors.

The ends lost 10 bases at V and 2 bases at J; junction bases unmatched: 6. Germline lookup yields CDR1 SEHNR and CDR2 FQNEAQ (reference sequence). The CDR3 consists of 16 residues. The PCR employed 60 Vbeta primers together with 13 Jbeta primers. Clones were read by immunoSEQ multiplex PCR, and TCRdb kept only the in-frame ones, dropping some. The table includes 90,000 to 120,000 clones, 82% detected once. Sequences were obtained from PBMCs. The sequence came from a young man in good health and CMV-seropositive. The chain links TRBV7-9 to TRBJ2-6, with 12 bases lining up with TRBD1. In DNA, the CDR3 is TGTGCCATGGGGGGACAGGGGGCGCCTGGGGCCAACGTCCTGACTTTC. Its protein is CAMGGQGAPGANVLTF.